This entry lists 6 T cell receptor beta chains sequenced from one sample in a study of T-cell memory formation after mild COVID-19. TCRdb re-analysed the 5' RACE reads in MiXCR, keeping a single row per CDR3 protein. Here the sample spans approximately 340,000 distinct CDR3 sequences, 10% to 15% being singletons. Sequencing input: PBMCs or a T cell subset sorted from them (not recorded which). These receptors were collected from a man aged 18 to 35 who had mild COVID-19 (a few samples of this study predate the infection). Cell type and time point are not known.

This chain links TRBV6-1 with TRBJ2-7; 10 nucleotides line up with TRBD2. Looked up from germline, CDR1 is MNHNS and CDR2 is SASEGT. CDR3 length: 14 residues. V shed 10 bases, J shed 4 bases, and the junction held 10 bases outside the gene matches. The CDR3 here is CATAKLAGEYEQYF. CDR3 DNA: TGTGCCACCGCAAAGCTAGCGGGGGAATACGAGCAGTACTTC.

This clonotype was observed a handful of times. The chain joins TRBV7-2 to TRBJ2-5; D ambiguous. Per the germline V gene, CDR1 is SGHTA and CDR2 is FQGNSA. V dropped 4 bases and J dropped 6 bases, with 24 bases sitting between them. There are 17 residues in the CDR3. The CDR3 DNA sequence: TGTGCCAGCAGCTCCACTGTTTTAGGCCAGTGGCGAAAGACCCAGTACTTC. It specifies CASSSTVLGQWRKTQYF.

This CDR3 reads CASSPQWRETQYF. The CDR3 DNA sequence: TGTGCCAGCTCACCGCAATGGAGGGAGACCCAGTACTTC. This sequence joins TRBV18 and TRBJ2-5; TRBD2 is a possible D gene (5 bases). The germline gives CDR1 KGHSH, CDR2 LQKENI. CDR3 size: 13 residues. The V end lost 3 bases, the J end lost 5 bases, and 10 bases lay between the germline ends.

The V call is TRBV4-3, the J call TRBJ2-2; 8 bases align to TRBD1. Losses at the gene ends were 0 bases for V and 4 bases for J; bases not matched to a gene: 4. Germline loops: CDR1 LGHNA, CDR2 YSLEER. This CDR3 is built from 16 residues. CDR3 protein: CASSQDSTGGTGELFF. The CDR3 bases are TGCGCCAGCAGCCAAGATTCTACAGGGGGCACCGGGGAGCTGTTTTTT.

This clonotype was recorded a few times. This rearrangement joins TRBV27 to TRBJ1-1; 10 bases line up with TRBD1. The J segment lost 6 bases and the V segment lost 5 bases, leaving 6 bases of the junction unmatched. Per germline, CDR1 MNHEY and CDR2 SMNVEV (reference sequence). There are 14 residues in the CDR3. The CDR3 reads CASSPGQGNAEAFF. CDR3 DNA: TGTGCCAGCAGTCCGGGACAGGGGAATGCTGAAGCTTTCTTT.

Only a few counts were recorded for this clonotype. The rearrangement uses TRBV30 and TRBJ1-2; D unresolved. Between the trimmed V and J ends, which lost 2 bases and 2 bases, there was a span of 9 bases. Germline V lookup: CDR1 GTSNPN, CDR2 SVGIG (reference sequence). The CDR3 runs to 13 residues. DNA of the CDR3: TGTGCCTGGAGTACCGGTCAAAACTATGGCTACACCTTC. Translated: CAWSTGQNYGYTF.